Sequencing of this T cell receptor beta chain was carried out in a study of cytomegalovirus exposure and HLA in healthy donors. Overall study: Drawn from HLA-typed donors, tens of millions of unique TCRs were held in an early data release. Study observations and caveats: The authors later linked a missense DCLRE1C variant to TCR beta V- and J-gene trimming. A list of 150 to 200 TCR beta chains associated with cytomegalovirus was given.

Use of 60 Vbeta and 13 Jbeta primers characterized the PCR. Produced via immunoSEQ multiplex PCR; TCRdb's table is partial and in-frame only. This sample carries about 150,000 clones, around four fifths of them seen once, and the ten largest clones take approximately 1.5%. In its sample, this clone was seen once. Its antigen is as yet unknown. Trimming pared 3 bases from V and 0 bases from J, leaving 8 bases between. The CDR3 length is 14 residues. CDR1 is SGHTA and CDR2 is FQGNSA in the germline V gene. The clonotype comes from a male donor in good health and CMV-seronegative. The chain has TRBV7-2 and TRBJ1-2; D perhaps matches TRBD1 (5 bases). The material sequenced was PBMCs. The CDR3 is CASSLSRANYGYTF. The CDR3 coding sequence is TGTGCCAGCAGCTTGTCCAGGGCTAACTATGGCTACACCTTC.